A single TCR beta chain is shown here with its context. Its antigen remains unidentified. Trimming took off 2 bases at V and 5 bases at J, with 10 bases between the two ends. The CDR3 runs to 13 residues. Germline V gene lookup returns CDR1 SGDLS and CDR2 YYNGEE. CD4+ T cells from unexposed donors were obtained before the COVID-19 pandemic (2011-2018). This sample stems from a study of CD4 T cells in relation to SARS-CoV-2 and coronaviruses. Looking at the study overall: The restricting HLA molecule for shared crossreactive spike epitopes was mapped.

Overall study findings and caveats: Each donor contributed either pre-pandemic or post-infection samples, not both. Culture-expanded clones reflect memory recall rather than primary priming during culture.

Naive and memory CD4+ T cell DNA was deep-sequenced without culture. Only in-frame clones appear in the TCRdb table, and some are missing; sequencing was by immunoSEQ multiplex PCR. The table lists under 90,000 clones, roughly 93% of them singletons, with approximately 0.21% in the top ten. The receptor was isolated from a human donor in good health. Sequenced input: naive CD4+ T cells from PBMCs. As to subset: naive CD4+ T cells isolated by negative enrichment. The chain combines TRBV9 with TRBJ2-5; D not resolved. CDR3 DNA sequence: TGTGCCAGCAGCGTGGGCCGTCGGGAGACCCAGTACTTC. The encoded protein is CASSVGRRETQYF.